This paragraph reports one T cell receptor (beta chain). The sample originates from a study of T cell responses to AZD1222 COVID-19 vaccine. V was cut by 0 bases and J by 0 bases, with 15 bases left in between. Germline V gives CDR1 LGHNA, CDR2 YNFKEQ. The CDR3 is made up of 17 amino acids. Some clones are missing from TCRdb's copy, which holds only in-frame ones; the method was immunoSEQ multiplex PCR. The sample includes 92,000 or so clones, 89% seen only once; the top ten take around 1.5%. This chain uses TRBV4-2 with TRBJ2-7, with D possibly being TRBD1 (5 bases). This clonotype originated in an adult in good health. The specimen was peripheral blood, collected on day 0 of AZD1222 vaccination. DNA of the CDR3: TGTGCCAGCAGCCAAGACAAGAAACAGGCGAGCTCCTACGAGCAGTACTTC. Amino acids: CASSQDKKQASSYEQYF.